The 24 T cell receptor beta chains listed next were all sequenced from one sample in a study of T cells in women clearing cervical HPV infection. Here immunoSEQ multiplex PCR was the method, and the copy in TCRdb shows in-frame clones only, minus some. Here the sample table reports tens of thousands of clones. Material for sequencing was blood buffy coat. Receptors were obtained from a woman aged 18-70 years with a cervical HPV16 infection that either progressed to CIN3+ or cleared (not recorded which).

On this clone: The read stops 3 residues short of the end of the CDR3; the missing end is completed from the germline J gene. The chain carries TRBV5-1 and TRBJ2-2, with 7 bases aligning to TRBD2. V shed 5 bases and J 1 base; nucleotides not matched to a gene: 5. Looked up from germline, CDR1 is SGHRS and CDR2 is YFSETQ. The CDR3 sequence is 15 residues long. The CDR3 loop is CASSPPSGNTGELFF. CDR3 DNA, as far as it was read: TGCGCCAGCAGTCCTCCTAGCGGGAACACCGGGGAG.

Points on this clone: The CDR3 goes on 3 residues after the read ends, and that part is filled in from the germline J gene. V usage is TRBV20-1 and J usage is TRBJ2-2, with 8 bases fitting TRBD2. The CDR3 length is 15 residues. The germline CDR1 and CDR2 sequences are DFQATT and SNEGSKA (reference sequence). V lost 3 bases and J lost 1; bases outside the gene matches: 4. The DNA read from the CDR3 is TGCAGTGCTAGTAGGCTAGCGGGGAACACCGGGGAG. This gives the protein CSASRLAGNTGE. The entire CDR3 reads CSASRLAGNTGELFF.

On this clone itself: Sequencing ends 3 residues short of the CDR3 end; the germline J gene provides the rest. V is TRBV30 and J is TRBJ2-1; D gene ambiguous. The V and J ends lost 0 bases and 6 bases respectively, with 9 bases between them. The CDR3 is made up of 13 amino acids. CDR1 and CDR2 (germline): GTSNPN, SVGIG (reference sequence). The CDR3 is CAWSVTGPNEQFF. The sequenced CDR3 bases are TGTGCCTGGAGTGTCACGGGTCCCAATGAG.

To note about this clone: The sequenced fragment ends 3 residues before the CDR3 boundary, so the rest is inferred from the germline J gene. V usage is TRBV2 and J usage is TRBJ2-7; 7 nucleotides agree with TRBD2. Trimming removed 3 bases from V and 5 bases from J; junction bases left unmatched: 4. The length of the CDR3 is 13 residues. Per the germline V gene, CDR1 is SNHLY and CDR2 is FYNNEI. The part of the CDR3 DNA that was read is TGTGCCAGCAGTGACCTTGCGGGGGACGAG. It codes for CASSDLAGDE. The whole CDR3 is CASSDLAGDEQYF.

A word on this clone: The read terminates 3 residues before the CDR3 end, so the remaining end is supplied by the germline J gene. The genes are TRBV12-5 and TRBJ1-2, with 7 bases fitting TRBD1. CDR1 and CDR2 from the germline V gene are LGHNT and FRNRAP. This CDR3 is built from 16 residues. Germline trimming cut 5 bases from V and 4 bases from J; bases unmatched to any gene: 13. The sequenced CDR3 bases are TGTGCTAGTGGTACGACCCAAGGGGGCGCGGTCTATGGC. This translates into CASGTTQGGAVYG. In full, the CDR3 reads CASGTTQGGAVYGYTF. The full variable domain, its missing parts supplied by reference TRBV12-5 and TRBJ1-2, is DARVTQTPRHKVTEMGQEVTMRCQPILGHNTVFWYRQTMMQGLELLAYFRNRAPLDDSGMPKDRFSAEMPDATLATLKIQPSEPRDSAVYFCASGTTQGGAVYGYTFGSGTRLTVV.

As concerns this clone: The read ends 3 residues before the CDR3 terminus; that terminus is restored from the germline J gene. The chain uses TRBV5-1 and TRBJ2-5, with TRBD2 as a possible D gene (5 bases). Trimming pared 0 bases from V and 5 bases from J, leaving 14 bases between. Germline V CDR1 and CDR2: SGHRS, YFSETQ. This CDR3 is 15 amino acids long. The covered CDR3 bases are TGCGCCAGCAGCTTGGGAGCGGACTTGGGGGAGACC. Residues: CASSLGADLGET. The full-length CDR3 reads as CASSLGADLGETQYF.

For this clone: The read terminates 3 residues ahead of where the CDR3 ends, so the germline J gene completes it. This chain uses TRBV20-1 with TRBJ1-1; 8 positions agree with TRBD1. The CDR3 runs 13 residues. Germline loops: CDR1 DFQATT, CDR2 SNEGSKA (reference sequence). J was trimmed by 2 bases and V by 6 bases; bases with no gene match: 5. The CDR3 loop is CSASTGVNTEAFF. The DNA read from the CDR3 is TGCAGTGCATCGACAGGGGTTAACACTGAA.

As to this clone: The CDR3 is cut off 3 residues early in the read; its end comes from the germline J gene. The V and J genes are TRBV9 and TRBJ1-3; D might be TRBD1 (6 bases). CDR1 and CDR2 from the germline V gene are SGDLS and YYNGEE. Trimming pared 3 bases from V and 0 bases from J, leaving 13 bases between. The CDR3 totals 16 residues. The part of the CDR3 DNA that was read is TGTGCCAGCAGCGCGGGGGGGGCCGTCTCTGGAAACACC. As protein: CASSAGGAVSGNT. In full, the CDR3 reads CASSAGGAVSGNTIYF.

As concerns this clone: Read coverage stops 3 residues before the CDR3 terminus; the germline J gene supplies the remainder. The gene calls are TRBV7-9 and TRBJ1-1, with D unclear. Trimming pared 5 bases from V and 2 bases from J, leaving 12 bases between. This CDR3 is built from 14 residues. Germline V gene sequence: CDR1 SEHNR, CDR2 FQNEAQ (reference sequence). Incomplete CDR3 DNA: TGTGCCAGCAGCCTTGTCTCGACAAACACTGAA. It yields the protein CASSLVSTNTE. The CDR3 reads in full as CASSLVSTNTEAFF. Together with reference TRBV7-9 and TRBJ1-1, the CDR3 gives the full variable domain: DTGVSQNPRHKITKRGQNVTFRCDPISEHNRLYWYRQTLGQGPEFLTYFQNEAQLEKSRLLSDRFSAERPKGSFSTLEIQRTEQGDSAMYLCASSLVSTNTEAFFGQGTRLTVV.

The CDR3: CASSYRHNEKLFF. The CDR3 DNA, read in part, is TGTGCCAGCAGCTACAGGCATAATGAAAAA. The gene calls are TRBV7-6 and TRBJ1-4; weak D call: TRBD1 (5 bases). The read halts 3 residues ahead of the CDR3 end, with the missing end drawn from the germline J gene. CDR1 SGHVS and CDR2 FNYEAQ come from the germline V gene. This CDR3 region has 13 residues. Trimming took off 4 bases at V and 4 bases at J, with 7 bases between the two ends. Supplemented by reference TRBV7-6 and TRBJ1-4, the full variable domain reads GAGVSQSPRYKVTKRGQDVALRCDPISGHVSLYWYRQALGQGPEFLTYFNYEAQQDKSGLPNDRFSAERPEGSISTLTIQRTEQRDSAMYRCASSYRHNEKLFFGSGTQLSVL.

A remark on this clone: The CDR3 extends 3 residues past the end of the read, so its final part is completed from the germline J gene. This rearrangement joins TRBV5-1 to TRBJ2-7, with a possible D match to TRBD2 (5 bases). Germline assignment: CDR1 SGHRS and CDR2 YFSETQ. This CDR3 has 15 residues. Trimming took 4 bases from V and 5 from J, leaving 19 bases between them. The CDR3 bases that were read are TGCGCCAGCAGCCTCACGACCCCGGGGATCGACGAG. Translating gives CASSLTTPGIDE. The whole CDR3 protein is CASSLTTPGIDEQYF. The whole variable domain, remainder taken from reference TRBV5-1 and TRBJ2-7, is KAGVTQTPRYLIKTRGQQVTLSCSPISGHRSVSWYQQTPGQGLQFLFEYFSETQRNKGNFPGRFSGRQFSNSRSEMNVSTLELGDSALYLCASSLTTPGIDEQYFGPGTRLTVT.

In regard to this clone: The CDR3 end falls 3 residues outside the read, so it is completed with the germline J gene. V usage is TRBV5-4 and J usage is TRBJ1-2; D is unclear. This CDR3 has 16 amino acids. Germline CDR1 reads SGHNT; CDR2 reads YYREEE (reference sequence). V was trimmed by 0 bases and J by 0 bases, leaving 12 bases between them. This CDR3 is CASSLVGLGANYGYTF. The sequenced part of the CDR3 DNA is TGTGCCAGCAGCTTGGTAGGTCTCGGGGCTAACTATGGC.

As for this clone: The read is 3 residues too short to cover the CDR3 end, so that end is filled in from the germline J gene. V gene TRBV13 combines with J gene TRBJ2-2; the D gene is possibly TRBD1 (6 bases). The V gene's germline CDR1 is PRHDT and CDR2 FYEKMQ (reference sequence). V was clipped by 5 bases and J by 1 base, with 14 bases between them. The CDR3 is 16 amino acids. The CDR3 protein is CASSRRDTGNTGELFF. The CDR3 DNA, read in part, is TGTGCCAGCAGCCGCCGGGACACCGGGAACACCGGGGAG.

A remark on this clone: The CDR3 is cut off 3 residues early in the read; its end comes from the germline J gene. The V gene is TRBV18, the J gene TRBJ2-1; a possible D gene is TRBD2 (5 bases). V was clipped by 4 bases and J by 7 bases, with 20 bases between them. Per germline, CDR1 KGHSH and CDR2 LQKENI. The length of the CDR3 is 16 residues. The CDR3 reads CASSLQEGFGLNEQFF. The sequenced part of the CDR3 DNA is TGTGCCAGCTCACTCCAAGAGGGTTTTGGGCTTAATGAG.

Notes on this clone: The read ends 3 residues before the CDR3 terminus; that terminus is restored from the germline J gene. The V call is TRBV2, the J call TRBJ2-3; tentative D call: TRBD1 (6 bases). Germline loops: CDR1 SNHLY, CDR2 FYNNEI. There are 13 residues in the CDR3. Partial CDR3 DNA: TGTGCCAGCAGTGAACAGGGGCTCAGGACG. Amino acid sequence: CASSEQGLRT. The CDR3 in full is CASSEQGLRTQYF.

Points on this clone: Sequencing ends 3 residues short of the CDR3 end; the germline J gene provides the rest. This sequence joins TRBV4-2 and TRBJ1-4, with 10 bases aligning to TRBD1. The germline gives CDR1 LGHNA, CDR2 YNFKEQ. This CDR3 has 16 residues. Trimming at V came to 0 bases and at J to 6 bases, leaving 4 bases not matched to a gene. CDR3 loop: CASSQDRGTGDEKLFF. CDR3 DNA, as far as it was read: TGTGCCAGCAGCCAAGATCGGGGGACAGGGGATGAAAAA.

Turning to this clone: Read coverage stops 3 residues before the CDR3 terminus; the germline J gene supplies the remainder. The chain joins TRBV2 to TRBJ1-2, with D uncertain. The CDR3 runs 15 residues. CDR1 is SNHLY, CDR2 FYNNEI, per germline. Trimming pared 6 bases from V and 1 base from J, leaving 15 bases between. The CDR3 bases that were read are TGTGCCAGCAGCGACCAGGCAATCGGTAACTATGGC. Residues: CASSDQAIGNYG. The complete CDR3 reads CASSDQAIGNYGYTF.

A remark on this clone: One junction end does not reproduce the germline sequence, and a read error may be involved. Read data end 3 residues before the CDR3 end; the end is taken from the germline J gene. V usage is TRBV7-9 and J usage is TRBJ1-1; TRBD1 is a possible D gene (6 bases). The CDR3 runs 11 residues. In germline, CDR1 is SEHNR, CDR2 FQNEAQ (reference sequence). The CDR3 bases that were read are TGTTCCAGCGGACCCGGGACAGAA. This translates into CSSGPGTE. The CDR3 in its entirety is CSSGPGTEAFF.

As regards this clone: The read is 3 residues too short to cover the CDR3 end, so that end is filled in from the germline J gene. The genes are TRBV3-1 (or the pseudogene TRBV3-2) and TRBJ2-3; D unclear. The length of the CDR3 is 11 residues. CDR1 is LGHDT, CDR2 YNNKEL, per germline (reference sequence). The DNA read from the CDR3 is TGTGCCAGCAGCCAAGATACAGCG. This sequence encodes CASSQDTA. In full, the CDR3 reads CASSQDTAQYF.

To note about this clone: The read comes to an end 3 residues before the CDR3 does, leaving the germline J gene to fill in the end. The chain joins TRBV28 to TRBJ2-5; TRBD2 matches at 7 bases. The V gene end was trimmed by 6 bases and the J gene end by 4 bases; junction bases not matched to a gene: 23. The CDR3 totals 19 residues. Per germline, CDR1 MDHEN and CDR2 SYDVKM. CDR3 sequence: CASSSPDGAGIWAGETQYF. The CDR3 bases that were read are TGTGCCAGCAGCTCGCCGGACGGAGCGGGGATTTGGGCGGGAGAGACC. The variable domain in full, completed from reference TRBV28 and TRBJ2-5, reads DVKVTQSSRYLVKRTGEKVFLECVQDMDHENMFWYRQDPGLGLRLIYFSYDVKMKEKGDIPEGYSVSREKKERFSLILESASTNQTSMYLCASSSPDGAGIWAGETQYFGPGTRLLVL.

Note on this clone: Coverage ceases 3 residues before the CDR3 finishes, and the germline J gene fills in the end. The genes are TRBV7-9 and TRBJ1-3; D perhaps matches TRBD1 (6 bases). The CDR3 extends over 15 amino acids. V was cut by 5 bases and J by 4 bases, with 15 bases left in between. The germline CDR1 and CDR2 sequences are SEHNR and FQNEAQ (reference sequence). The CDR3 is CASSQQGLAGNTIYF. The DNA read from the CDR3 is TGTGCCAGCAGCCAACAGGGCTTGGCCGGAAACACC.

In regard to this clone: The CDR3 extends 3 residues past the end of the read, so its final part is completed from the germline J gene. This sequence joins TRBV5-1 and TRBJ1-1, with D unresolved. Between the trimmed V and J ends, which lost 1 base and 0 bases, there was a span of 7 bases. CDR1 and CDR2 (germline): SGHRS, YFSETQ. CDR3 length: 14 amino acids. The CDR3 is CASSLSTLNTEAFF. The CDR3 bases that were read are TGCGCCAGCAGCTTGAGTACATTGAACACTGAA.

The covered CDR3 bases are TGTGCCAGTACCCGAGCCCCGGGACAGGGGAGATACATT. Protein sequence: CASTRAPGQGRYI. The CDR3 reads in full as CASTRAPGQGRYIQYF. J is TRBJ2-4 and V is TRBV19; the match to TRBD1 covers 10 bases. The CDR3 is cut off 3 residues early in the read; its end comes from the germline J gene. This CDR3 is 16 amino acids long. V lost 7 bases to trimming and J lost 8 bases; unmatched junction nucleotides: 14. CDR1 LNHDA and CDR2 SQIVND come from the germline V gene (reference sequence). Full variable domain (remainder filled in from reference TRBV19 and TRBJ2-4): DGGITQSPKYLFRKEGQNVTLSCEQNLNHDAMYWYRQDPGQGLRLIYYSQIVNDFQKGDIAEGYSVSREKKESFPLTVTSAQKNPTAFYLCASTRAPGQGRYIQYFGAGTRLSVL.

CDR3 residues: CASRRGTGVYNEQFF. The part of the CDR3 DNA that was read is TGTGCCAGCAGGAGGGGGACAGGGGTGTACAATGAG. The chain employs TRBV7-9 and TRBJ2-1; the match to TRBD1 covers 10 bases. The CDR3 extends 3 residues past the end of the read, so its final part is completed from the germline J gene. The germline CDR1 and CDR2 sequences are SEHNR and FQNEAQ (reference sequence). J gave up 4 bases and V 6 bases, and 6 bases lay outside the gene matches. The CDR3 runs to 15 residues.